The 17 T cell receptor beta chains listed next were all sequenced from one sample in a study of T cell responses to AZD1222 COVID-19 vaccine. This table comes from immunoSEQ multiplex PCR, and its TCRdb copy is limited to in-frame clones, with some not included. The profile shows 150,000 to 200,000 clones, roughly 88% of them singletons. The sequenced sample was peripheral blood, obtained on day 0 of AZD1222 vaccination. The receptors here all came from an adult in good health.

The V call is TRBV2, the J call TRBJ2-3; possible D gene TRBD2, 5 bases. This CDR3 is 15 amino acids long. V dropped 4 bases and J dropped 1 base, with 12 bases sitting between them. CDR1 SNHLY and CDR2 FYNNEI come from the germline V gene. CDR3 nucleotide sequence: TGTGCCAGCAGTGTGGCGGGCGTCGGCACAGATACGCAGTATTTT. Translation: CASSVAGVGTDTQYF.

The V gene is TRBV10-3, the J gene TRBJ2-3; unclear D gene. V was cut by 2 bases and J by 5 bases, with 5 bases left in between. CDR3 length equals 12 residues. CDR1 and CDR2 from the germline V gene are ENHRY and SYGVKD. The CDR3: CAISEDIDTQYF. In DNA, the CDR3 is TGTGCCATCAGTGAGGATATAGATACGCAGTATTTT.

The V and J genes are TRBV18 and TRBJ1-2; weak D call: TRBD1 (5 bases). V was shortened by 6 bases and J by 2 bases, with 10 bases between the two germline ends. Germline CDR1 and CDR2: KGHSH and LQKENI. The CDR3 runs 13 residues. The CDR3 sequence: CASSPDTNYGYTF. Here the CDR3 DNA reads TGTGCCAGCTCGCCGGACACAAACTATGGCTACACCTTC.

The chain is built from TRBV27 and TRBJ1-2, with 8 bases matching TRBD1. With V trimmed by 6 bases and J by 4 bases, 1 base remained unmatched. The CDR3 extends over 12 amino acids. CDR1 is MNHEY and CDR2 is SMNVEV in the germline V gene (reference sequence). The CDR3 here is CASRDRAYGYTF. The CDR3 coding sequence is TGTGCCAGCAGGGACAGGGCCTATGGCTACACCTTC.

This rearrangement joins TRBV7-2 to TRBJ1-2, with TRBD1 matching 7 bases. Germline CDR1 is SGHTA and CDR2 is FQGNSA. The junction had 10 bases not matched to a gene; V was cut back by 2 bases and J by 13 bases. This CDR3 region has 13 residues. This CDR3 is CASSLSGEGAATF. The CDR3 bases are TGTGCCAGCAGCTTAAGCGGGGAGGGGGCAGCCACCTTC.

The rearrangement links TRBV7-8 to TRBJ1-5, with D perhaps TRBD1 (6 bases). This CDR3 comprises 16 residues. Per germline, CDR1 SGHVS and CDR2 FQNEAQ. The V end lost 5 bases, the J end lost 1 base, and 15 bases lay between the germline ends. CDR3 coding DNA: TGTGCCAGCAGCAAAACCGGGGGGCAGAGCAATCAGCCCCAGCATTTT. Its protein is CASSKTGGQSNQPQHF.

The chain uses TRBV12-3 or TRBV12-4 and TRBJ2-1; no clear D gene. The germline V and J ends were trimmed by 6 bases and 4 bases, with 10 bases remaining between them. The CDR3 runs to 13 residues. The CDR3 loop reads CASSKDGYNEQFF. CDR3 bases: TGTGCCAGCAGCAAGGACGGATACAATGAGCAGTTCTTC.

CDR3 sequence reads: CASSLGWGSEQYF. CDR3 DNA: TGTGCCAGCAGTTTAGGGTGGGGGAGCGAGCAGTACTTC. This chain links TRBV27 with TRBJ2-7; D might be TRBD1 or TRBD2, each matching 5 bases. Germline lookup yields CDR1 MNHEY and CDR2 SMNVEV (reference sequence). The CDR3 loop spans 13 amino acids. Trimming took off 2 bases at V and 6 bases at J, with 11 bases between the two ends.

V is TRBV7-9 and J is TRBJ1-5, with D uncertain. The CDR3 covers 13 residues. V gave up 5 bases and J gave up 1 base, with 6 bases separating them. Germline assignment: CDR1 SEHNR and CDR2 FQNEAQ (reference sequence). The CDR3 DNA reads TGTGCCAGCAGCGCCTCGAGCAATCAGCCCCAGCATTTT. This codes for CASSASSNQPQHF.

The chain carries TRBV7-6 and TRBJ2-2, with 7 bases matching TRBD2. The CDR3 contains 15 residues. V lost 5 bases and J lost 6; bases outside the gene matches: 9. Per the germline V gene, CDR1 is SGHVS and CDR2 is FNYEAQ. CDR3 protein: CASSRGSTSAGELFF. CDR3 bases: TGTGCCAGCAGCAGAGGCTCCACTAGCGCCGGGGAGCTGTTTTTT.

V and J are TRBV6-5 and TRBJ1-2; possibly TRBD1 for D (5 bases). Germline V gives CDR1 MNHEY, CDR2 SVGAGI. Trimming took off 7 bases at V and 0 bases at J, with 12 bases between the two ends. There are 14 residues in the CDR3. CDR3 loop: CASTRDAPNYGYTF. The CDR3 nucleotides read TGTGCCAGCACTCGGGACGCCCCTAACTATGGCTACACCTTC.

The chain uses TRBV6-5 and TRBJ2-7; D ambiguous. The CDR3 loop spans 10 amino acids. Trimming removed 5 bases at V and 4 bases at J, with 3 bases between. Germline CDR1 and CDR2: MNHEY and SVGAGI. For the CDR3, the DNA is TGTGCCAGCAGTCGGTACGAGCAGTACTTC. The encoded protein is CASSRYEQYF.

The rearrangement links TRBV19 to TRBJ1-1; 8 bases match TRBD1. With V trimmed by 5 bases and J by 6 bases, 8 bases remained unmatched. Germline V gene sequence: CDR1 LNHDA, CDR2 SQIVND (reference sequence). The CDR3 has 14 amino acids. The CDR3 reads CASSLRGPYAEAFF. CDR3 in DNA: TGTGCCAGTAGTCTCAGGGGGCCGTACGCTGAAGCTTTCTTT.

The chain combines TRBV6-5 with TRBJ2-1; D is uncertain. The CDR3 is made up of 13 amino acids. The ends were cut back, 2 bases at V and 5 bases at J, with 7 bases in the middle. Germline V gene data show CDR1 as MNHEY and CDR2 as SVGAGI. This CDR3 is CASSYGENNEQFF. CDR3 nucleotide sequence: TGTGCCAGCAGTTACGGTGAGAACAATGAGCAGTTCTTC.

The chain employs TRBV3-1 (or the pseudogene TRBV3-2) and TRBJ1-2, with TRBD1 identical over 8 bases. Germline CDR1 LGHDT, CDR2 YNNKEL (reference sequence). The CDR3 sequence is 13 residues long. V was clipped by 4 bases and J by 6 bases; unmatched bases: 4. CDR3: CASSLGQGDGYTF. CDR3 nucleotides: TGTGCCAGCAGCCTCGGACAGGGCGATGGCTACACCTTC.

This chain uses TRBV30 with TRBJ2-7, with a possible D match to TRBD2 (6 bases). Trimming took 2 bases from V and 0 from J, leaving 11 bases between them. CDR1 is GTSNPN and CDR2 is SVGIG in the germline V gene (reference sequence). CDR3 length: 14 residues. CDR3 sequence reads: CAWSRDSNSYEQYF. CDR3 nucleotide sequence: TGTGCCTGGAGTCGGGACTCGAACTCCTACGAGCAGTACTTC.

The rearrangement uses TRBV9 and TRBJ1-3; no definite D call. Germline assignment: CDR1 SGDLS and CDR2 YYNGEE. The CDR3 has 13 residues. Deletions cut 1 base from V and 3 bases from J, with 5 bases between. The CDR3 nucleotides are TGTGCCAGCAGCGTACACGGTGGAAACACCATATATTTT. It specifies CASSVHGGNTIYF.